This section outlines one TCR beta chain sequence together with its context. What it binds is not known. These data belong to a study of T cells in Graves' hyperthyroidism and ophthalmopathy. Study-wide results and limits: The model's output predicted ophthalmopathy at a median of 6.5 months prior to onset.

Trimming took off 4 bases at V and 5 bases at J, with 7 bases between the two ends. The germline V gene has CDR1 SQVTM and CDR2 ANQGSEA. The CDR3 has 11 amino acids. Template material for amplifying TCR beta CDR3 regions consisted of RNA transcripts. TCR CDR3 underwent first-round RT-PCR with the HTBI primer set. TCRdb fed the multiplex PCR reads into MiXCR, producing one record per CDR3 protein. The table lists roughly 500,000 distinct CDR3 sequences, about 45% of them singletons, with about 40% in the top ten. The V and J genes are TRBV29-1 and TRBJ2-3; D is unresolved. The sequencing sample was made of peripheral blood or thyroid tissue (not recorded which). The source is an adult woman with Graves' disease, either hyperthyroidism or ophthalmopathy (not recorded which). CDR3 nucleotides: TGCAGCGTTGGTGCTGGAGATACGCAGTATTTT. It yields the protein CSVGAGDTQYF.